The present entry profiles one TCR beta chain with its context. This entry is derived from a study of T cell changes during pregnancy in multiple sclerosis. V lost 5 bases, J lost 9 bases, and 11 bases stayed unmatched. The CDR3 is 14 residues long. The V gene's germline CDR1 is MNHEY and CDR2 SVGAGI. TCRdb keeps only in-frame clones here, not all; method: immunoSEQ multiplex PCR. The data hold some 110,000 clones, with about 90% observed a single time. The receptor comes from a female donor with multiple sclerosis, enrolled in a pregnancy study. Source: peripheral blood, taken before pregnancy. V is TRBV6-5 and J is TRBJ2-7; TRBD1 matches at 9 bases. DNA of the CDR3: TGTGCCAGCAGTACCAGGACAGGGGCCACTGGGCAGTACTTC. Residues: CASSTRTGATGQYF.